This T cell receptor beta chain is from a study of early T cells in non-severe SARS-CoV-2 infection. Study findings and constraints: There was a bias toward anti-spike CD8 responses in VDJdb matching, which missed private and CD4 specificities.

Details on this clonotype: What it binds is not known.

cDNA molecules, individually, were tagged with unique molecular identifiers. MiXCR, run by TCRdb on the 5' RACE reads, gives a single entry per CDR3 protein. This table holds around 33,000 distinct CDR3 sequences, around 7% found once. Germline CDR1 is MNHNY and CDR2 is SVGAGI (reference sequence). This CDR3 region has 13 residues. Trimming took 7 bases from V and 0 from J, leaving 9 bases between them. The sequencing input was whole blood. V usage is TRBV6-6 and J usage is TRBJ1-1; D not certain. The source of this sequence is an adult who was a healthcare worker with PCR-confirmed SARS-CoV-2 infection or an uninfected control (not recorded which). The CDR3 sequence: CASTIQLNTEAFF. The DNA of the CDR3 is TGTGCCAGCACTATACAGCTGAACACTGAAGCTTTCTTT.